The clone carrying this TCR beta chain has only a few counts. This entry is derived from a study of shared clonotypes between healthy human individuals. Method: immunoSEQ multiplex PCR; TCRdb's copy keeps in-frame clones and lacks some. This table holds approximately 940,000 clones, roughly 72% found once. Donation came from healthy HIV-negative adults that had no recent acute infections or vaccinations. Trimming took off 4 bases at V and 4 bases at J, with 8 bases between the two ends. This CDR3 has 13 amino acids. Germline CDR1 reads GTSNPN; CDR2 reads SVGIG (reference sequence). The chain employs TRBV30 and TRBJ1-6; D is unclear. Sequencing was performed on memory CD4+ T cells sorted from blood. Subset defined: CD45RA-negative fraction. The sequence derives from a man aged 18 to 30 in good health. The CDR3 DNA is TGTGCCTGGATGGAGGCTTATAATTCACCCCTCCACTTT. Amino acid sequence: CAWMEAYNSPLHF.